The next 29 T cell receptor beta chains were all read from a single sample in a study of OX40 agonist ivuxolimab in advanced cancers. Sequencing was performed with immunoSEQ multiplex PCR; in TCRdb, only in-frame clones are kept and a portion is missing. Among more than 55,000 clones listed, nearly 90% were seen once. The sample was CD4+ or CD8+ T cells sorted from blood, taken in a trial of the OX40 agonist ivuxolimab. The receptor set was obtained from an adult with an advanced solid tumor such as melanoma, head and neck, liver or kidney cancer.

This chain uses TRBV27 with TRBJ1-5; 8 positions agree with TRBD1. There are 18 residues in the CDR3. V trimming: 6 bases; J trimming: 0 bases; junction bases outside the gene matches: 13. CDR1 is MNHEY and CDR2 is SMNVEV in the germline V gene (reference sequence). The CDR3 DNA follows: TGTGCCAGCAGAAGGTCAGGGGGCAAAGGCAATAGCAATCAGCCCCAGCATTTT. It encodes CASRRSGGKGNSNQPQHF.

The sample holds one count of this clone. This chain joins TRBV6-1 and TRBJ2-6; D is unclear. V lost 1 base and J 0 bases, leaving 7 bases between the germline ends. Germline V gene data show CDR1 as MNHNS and CDR2 as SASEGT. The CDR3 has 16 amino acids. CDR3 nucleotide sequence: TGTGCCAGCAGTGAAGGGGCAGTCTCTGGGGCCAACGTCCTGACTTTC. This sequence encodes CASSEGAVSGANVLTF.

This chain links TRBV4-1 with TRBJ2-3, with D possibly TRBD2 on 5 matching bases. This CDR3 contains 15 residues. Trimming pared 1 base from V and 1 base from J, leaving 9 bases between. Germline V gene data show CDR1 as MGHRA and CDR2 as YSYEKL. The CDR3 protein is CASSQVLRGTDTQYF. CDR3 sequence (DNA): TGCGCCAGCAGCCAAGTTTTGCGGGGCACAGATACGCAGTATTTT.

V gene TRBV2 combines with J gene TRBJ1-2; 7 nucleotides line up with TRBD1. This CDR3 spans 17 amino acids. Germline lookup yields CDR1 SNHLY and CDR2 FYNNEI. The V and J ends lost 5 bases and 1 base, in that order; junction bases with no gene match: 13. CDR3 bases: TGTGCCAGCAGTTACCGGGACAGAAGGTACAATAACTATGGCTACACCTTC. It encodes CASSYRDRRYNNYGYTF.

The chain uses TRBV6-1 and TRBJ2-3; D is unclear. In germline, CDR1 is MNHNS, CDR2 SASEGT. V was trimmed by 2 bases and J by 8 bases, leaving 8 bases between them. This CDR3 has 12 residues. In nucleotides, the CDR3 is TGTGCCAGCAGTGAACCGTGGGCTACGCAGTATTTT. Residues: CASSEPWATQYF.

The chain carries TRBV4-1 and TRBJ2-7; 9 positions match TRBD1. V shed 5 bases, J shed 3 bases, and the junction held 11 bases outside the gene matches. CDR1 and CDR2 (germline): MGHRA, YSYEKL. The CDR3 length is 16 residues. The CDR3 loop reads CASSDARDRVFYEQYF. As DNA, the CDR3 is TGCGCCAGCAGCGATGCTAGGGACAGGGTTTTCTACGAGCAGTACTTC.

The chain links TRBV7-9 to TRBJ2-3; D is uncertain. Between the trimmed V and J ends, which lost 1 base and 0 bases, there was a span of 11 bases. There are 16 residues in the CDR3. Germline CDR1 and CDR2: SEHNR and FQNEAQ (reference sequence). CDR3 region: CASSLGVQPSTDTQYF. The CDR3, as DNA: TGTGCCAGCAGCTTAGGTGTACAGCCTAGCACAGATACGCAGTATTTT.

This clone was recorded once. The CDR3 nucleotides read TGTGCCAGCAGTTTCACCACTATGGACTACGAGCAGTACTTC. Translating it yields CASSFTTMDYEQYF. The gene calls are TRBV28 and TRBJ2-7; the D is unclear. Per germline, CDR1 MDHEN and CDR2 SYDVKM. This CDR3 region has 14 residues. Trimming cost V 3 bases and J 3 bases, with 12 bases left between them. The whole variable domain, filled in from reference TRBV28 and TRBJ2-7, reads DVKVTQSSRYLVKRTGEKVFLECVQDMDHENMFWYRQDPGLGLRLIYFSYDVKMKEKGDIPEGYSVSREKKERFSLILESASTNQTSMYLCASSFTTMDYEQYFGPGTRLTVT.

This chain links TRBV4-1 with TRBJ1-2; 12 bases map to TRBD1. CDR1 MGHRA and CDR2 YSYEKL come from the germline V gene. The CDR3 runs 16 residues. Trimming removed 4 bases from V and 6 bases from J; junction bases left unmatched: 9. CDR3 in DNA: TGCGCCAGCAGCCTTCGGCCGGGACAGGGGGCTGATGGCTACACCTTC. Translation gives CASSLRPGQGADGYTF.

The V and J genes are TRBV28 and TRBJ1-2; D gene unclear. The germline V and J ends were trimmed by 5 bases and 4 bases, with 8 bases remaining between them. CDR3 length: 12 residues. The germline gives CDR1 MDHEN, CDR2 SYDVKM. The CDR3 sequence: CASSPGTYGYTF. CDR3 coding DNA: TGTGCCAGCAGTCCCGGAACCTATGGCTACACCTTC.

This clone has only one observation. The rearrangement uses TRBV18 and TRBJ1-3; D perhaps matches TRBD1 (5 bases). The CDR3 is 15 residues long. Deletions cut 3 bases from V and 4 bases from J, with 13 bases between. Germline V gene data show CDR1 as KGHSH and CDR2 as LQKENI. In nucleotides, the CDR3 is TGTGCCAGCTCACCTATCCAGGGAGGCGGAAACACCATATATTTT. It encodes CASSPIQGGGNTIYF.

CDR3 DNA sequence: TGTGCCAGCAGCCAGGGACTAGATAGGAATGAGCAGTTCTTC. Translating it yields CASSQGLDRNEQFF. The rearrangement uses TRBV6-5 and TRBJ2-1, with 8 positions matching TRBD2. V gave up 6 bases and J gave up 7 bases; unmatched junction bases: 8. The CDR3 is 14 residues long. The germline V gene encodes CDR1 MNHEY and CDR2 SVGAGI.

J is TRBJ1-2 and V is TRBV10-3; D possibly corresponds to TRBD1 (6 bases). The CDR3 length is 17 residues. Per germline, CDR1 ENHRY and CDR2 SYGVKD. Between the trimmed V and J ends, which lost 5 bases and 5 bases, there was a span of 24 bases. This CDR3 is CAISREGVPGAPYGYTF. In DNA form, the CDR3 reads TGTGCCATCAGTAGGGAGGGGGTTCCAGGCGCCCCTTATGGCTACACCTTC.

The chain recombines TRBV5-1 with TRBJ2-3, with D possibly being TRBD1 or TRBD2 (5 bases each). V shed 5 bases and J shed 4 bases, with 11 bases lying between them. The germline CDR1 and CDR2 sequences are SGHRS and YFSETQ. There are 13 residues in the CDR3. The CDR3 loop is CASRSGAADTQYF. The CDR3 nucleotides are TGCGCCAGCAGGTCCGGGGCGGCAGATACGCAGTATTTT.

This rearrangement joins TRBV19 to TRBJ2-1; the D call may be TRBD1 or TRBD2 (5 bases each). The ends were cut back, 9 bases at V and 10 bases at J, with 19 bases in the middle. The CDR3 consists of 13 residues. The germline CDR1 and CDR2 sequences are LNHDA and SQIVND (reference sequence). CDR3 DNA: TGTGCCAGCCAGAACGTAGGAGAGGGGGAGCAGTTCTTC. Its translation: CASQNVGEGEQFF.

The CDR3 is CASLMRGIHEQYF. Here the CDR3 DNA reads TGCGCCAGCCTCATGAGGGGGATCCACGAGCAGTACTTC. The chain is built from TRBV23-1 and TRBJ2-7; possibly TRBD1 for D (6 bases). TRBV23-1 is annotated as an ORF whose role is uncertain. The length of the CDR3 is 13 residues. The germline V and J ends were trimmed by 8 bases and 5 bases, with 16 bases remaining between them.

The J gene is TRBJ2-1, the V gene TRBV5-1, with 13 positions matching TRBD2. The V gene's germline CDR1 is SGHRS and CDR2 YFSETQ. V lost 0 bases and J lost 9; bases outside the gene matches: 6. This CDR3 is built from 16 residues. The CDR3 loop reads CASSLELAGGPVEQFF. The CDR3, as DNA: TGCGCCAGCAGCTTGGAACTAGCGGGGGGGCCGGTTGAGCAGTTCTTC.

The rearrangement joins TRBV14 to TRBJ1-1, with D possibly being TRBD1 (5 bases). V gave up 6 bases and J gave up 5 bases, with 13 bases separating them. CDR3 length equals 13 residues. The germline V gene has CDR1 SGHDN and CDR2 FVKESK. CDR3 nucleotide sequence: TGTGCCAGCAGTTTTCAGGGAGGAACTGAAGCTTTCTTT. Translated: CASSFQGGTEAFF.

The chain carries TRBV9 and TRBJ1-1; 9 bases agree with TRBD1. The CDR3 loop spans 15 amino acids. CDR1 SGDLS and CDR2 YYNGEE come from the germline V gene. After removal of 3 bases from V and 5 bases from J, the junction contained 8 bases not matched to a gene. In nucleotides, the CDR3 is TGTGCCAGCAGCGCCCGGGACAGGGCGGGGACTGAAGCTTTCTTT. Its translation: CASSARDRAGTEAFF.

V gene TRBV2 combines with J gene TRBJ1-1; 11 bases fit TRBD1. Germline trimming cut 7 bases from V and 5 bases from J; bases unmatched to any gene: 6. The CDR3 spans 14 residues. Germline V CDR1 and CDR2: SNHLY, FYNNEI. CDR3 sequence: CASNGQGAGTEAFF. The CDR3 DNA follows: TGTGCCAGCAATGGACAGGGGGCTGGTACTGAAGCTTTCTTT. The variable domain in full, completed from reference TRBV2 and TRBJ1-1, reads EPEVTQTPSHQVTQMGQEVILRCVPISNHLYFYWYRQILGQKVEFLVSFYNNEISEKSEIFDDQFSVERPDGSNFTLKIRSTKLEDSAMYFCASNGQGAGTEAFFGQGTRLTVV.

The V call is TRBV7-2, the J call TRBJ2-7; a possible D gene is TRBD1 (5 bases). V lost 1 base and J lost 9, with 13 bases in between. Germline CDR1 and CDR2: SGHTA and FQGNSA. The CDR3 loop spans 13 amino acids. CDR3 loop: CASSLGQTRGQYF. CDR3 DNA sequence: TGTGCCAGCAGCTTAGGACAGACCCGTGGGCAGTACTTC.

This chain uses TRBV5-1 with TRBJ1-1, with no clear D. The CDR3 runs to 14 residues. The V gene's germline CDR1 is SGHRS and CDR2 YFSETQ. The germline V and J ends were trimmed by 0 bases and 8 bases, with 14 bases remaining between them. This CDR3 is CASSLGTAGSEAFF. The DNA of the CDR3 is TGCGCCAGCAGCTTGGGAACAGCCGGGTCCGAAGCTTTCTTT.

This chain links TRBV10-3 with TRBJ1-1; no clear D gene. This CDR3 contains 13 residues. CDR1 and CDR2 (germline): ENHRY, SYGVKD. V was cut by 7 bases and J by 1 base, with 10 bases left in between. The CDR3 region has the DNA TGTGCCATCACCGCCGACGAGAACACTGAAGCTTTCTTT. Its protein is CAITADENTEAFF.

This clone has only one observation. The chain recombines TRBV25-1 with TRBJ2-5; a weak D match, TRBD2 (6 bases). CDR1 is MGHDK, CDR2 SYGVNS, per germline. The CDR3 is 13 residues long. V shed 1 base and J shed 4 bases, with 7 bases lying between them. As DNA, the CDR3 is TGTGCCAGCAGTGAATGGGGAGGAGAGACCCAGTACTTC. This translates into CASSEWGGETQYF.

This chain links TRBV6-5 with TRBJ2-2, with a tentative D call TRBD2 (5 bases). Germline values: CDR1 MNHEY, CDR2 SVGAGI. The CDR3 has 12 amino acids. V dropped 6 bases and J dropped 7 bases, with 9 bases sitting between them. CDR3: CASRRVVGELFF. The CDR3 nucleotides read TGTGCCAGCAGGAGGGTGGTCGGGGAGCTGTTTTTT.

The gene calls are TRBV7-9 and TRBJ2-7; 7 nucleotides line up with TRBD1. The V segment lost 3 bases and the J segment 0 bases; nucleotides outside the gene matches: 5. CDR3 length: 15 residues. CDR1 is SEHNR and CDR2 is FQNEAQ in the germline V gene (reference sequence). CDR3 coding DNA: TGTGCCAGCAGCTTGGGGACAGTTAGCTCCTACGAGCAGTACTTC. Amino acid sequence: CASSLGTVSSYEQYF.

A word on this clone: The same CDR3 arises from other DNA sequences in this sample as well. The chain has TRBV6-5 and TRBJ1-1; D ambiguous. Germline loops: CDR1 MNHEY, CDR2 SVGAGI. CDR3 size: 11 residues. V was clipped by 6 bases and J by 2 bases, with 4 bases between them. The CDR3 DNA reads as TGTGCCAGCAGGAGAAACACTGAAGCTTTCTTT. This encodes CASRRNTEAFF.

In this sample, this clone turned up once. The chain couples TRBV11-2 to TRBJ1-2, with 9 nucleotides matching TRBD1. CDR3 length equals 13 residues. The germline gives CDR1 SGHAT, CDR2 FQNNGV. Germline trimming cut 5 bases from V and 13 bases from J; bases unmatched to any gene: 11. Here the CDR3 reads CASSEIEGQGGTF. In nucleotides, the CDR3 is TGTGCCAGCAGCGAAATCGAGGGACAGGGCGGCACCTTC.

The chain links TRBV29-1 to TRBJ1-1; D might be TRBD1 (5 bases). Trimming took off 5 bases at V and 12 bases at J, with 19 bases between the two ends. The CDR3 is 12 residues long. Germline V CDR1 and CDR2: SQVTM, ANQGSEA. The CDR3 protein is CSVFSGPPGTFF. The CDR3 DNA is TGCAGCGTTTTCTCGGGACCCCCCGGGACTTTCTTT.